One sample yielded the 26 T cell receptor beta chains listed below, sequenced in a study of cytomegalovirus exposure and HLA in healthy donors. In the PCR, 60 Vbeta and 13 Jbeta primers were used. Generated by immunoSEQ multiplex PCR, the TCRdb table keeps only in-frame clones and is missing some. The table includes hundreds of thousands of clones, approximately 90% detected once. Sequenced material: PBMCs. The receptors were sampled from a woman younger than 35 in good health and CMV-seronegative.

This sequence joins TRBV18 and TRBJ1-2; D is unclear. Between the trimmed V and J ends, which lost 6 bases and 5 bases, there was a span of 19 bases. This CDR3 spans 15 amino acids. The germline V gene has CDR1 KGHSH and CDR2 LQKENI. CDR3 loop: CASSPNIEVVYGYTF. CDR3 bases: TGTGCCAGCTCGCCAAACATCGAGGTTGTGTATGGCTACACCTTC. The variable domain in full, completed from reference TRBV18 and TRBJ1-2, reads NAGVMQNPRHLVRRRGQEARLRCSPMKGHSHVYWYRQLPEEGLKFMVYLQKENIIDESGMPKERFSAEFPKEGPSILRIQQVVRGDSAAYFCASSPNIEVVYGYTFGSGTRLTVV.

V gene TRBV4-1 combines with J gene TRBJ2-7, with D perhaps TRBD1 (6 bases). The CDR3 consists of 15 residues. CDR1 MGHRA and CDR2 YSYEKL come from the germline V gene. The V gene lost 0 bases and the J gene lost 5 bases, with 14 bases spanning the gap. CDR3 protein: CASSQEPYRVDEQYF. CDR3 DNA: TGCGCCAGCAGCCAAGAACCGTACAGGGTCGACGAGCAGTACTTC.

The chain couples TRBV18 to TRBJ2-1; possible D gene TRBD2, 6 bases. Germline-derived CDR1 and CDR2 are KGHSH and LQKENI. The CDR3 runs 13 residues. The germline V and J ends were trimmed by 8 bases and 4 bases, with 12 bases remaining between them. The CDR3 DNA reads as TGTGCCAGCGCCTTAGCGGATTACAATGAGCAGTTCTTC. This gives the protein CASALADYNEQFF. Full variable domain (rest looked up from reference TRBV18 and TRBJ2-1): NAGVMQNPRHLVRRRGQEARLRCSPMKGHSHVYWYRQLPEEGLKFMVYLQKENIIDESGMPKERFSAEFPKEGPSILRIQQVVRGDSAAYFCASALADYNEQFFGPGTRLTVL.

This chain joins TRBV6-6 and TRBJ2-1, with TRBD2 as a possible D gene (6 bases). This CDR3 spans 12 amino acids. Trimming took off 8 bases at V and 9 bases at J, with 14 bases between the two ends. The germline CDR1 and CDR2 sequences are MNHNY and SVGAGI (reference sequence). CDR3 sequence (DNA): TGTGCCAGCCTTACCACCGGGAGTGAGCAGTTCTTC. It encodes CASLTTGSEQFF.

This clone turned up a few times. The rearrangement links TRBV6-5 to TRBJ2-7; D uncertain. The CDR3 is 13 amino acids. Germline V gene data show CDR1 as MNHEY and CDR2 as SVGAGI. V lost 5 bases and J 2 bases, leaving 10 bases between the germline ends. CDR3 loop: CASSVGVPYEQYF. The CDR3 nucleotides read TGTGCCAGCAGTGTTGGAGTCCCCTACGAGCAGTACTTC.

The chain uses TRBV6-6 and TRBJ2-5, with D tentatively TRBD2 (6 bases). The CDR3 sequence is 15 residues long. The germline CDR1 and CDR2 sequences are MNHNY and SVGAGI (reference sequence). Trimming took off 4 bases at V and 4 bases at J, with 16 bases between the two ends. The CDR3 DNA sequence: TGTGCCAGCAGTTCGGGACTGACGAACGGAGAGACCCAGTACTTC. Translation gives CASSSGLTNGETQYF.

The chain carries TRBV5-6 and TRBJ1-6; 9 bases fit TRBD1. CDR1 is SGHDT and CDR2 is YYEEEE in the germline V gene. V was pared by 0 bases and J by 5 bases, with 0 bases of the junction left unmatched. This CDR3 region has 15 residues. CDR3 residues: CASSLGDRDNSPLHF. The CDR3 nucleotides are TGTGCCAGCAGCTTGGGGGACAGGGATAATTCACCCCTCCACTTT. Combining the CDR3 with reference TRBV5-6 and TRBJ1-6 gives the whole variable domain DAGVTQSPTHLIKTRGQQVTLRCSPKSGHDTVSWYQQALGQGPQFIFQYYEEEERQRGNFPDRFSGHQFPNYSSELNVNALLLGDSALYLCASSLGDRDNSPLHFGNGTRLTVT.

CDR3 protein: CASSPGQGTSSGNTIYF. The CDR3 DNA reads TGTGCCAGCAGCCCCGGACAGGGTACCAGCTCTGGAAACACCATATATTTT. The rearrangement links TRBV5-6 to TRBJ1-3; 8 positions match TRBD1. Germline-derived CDR1 and CDR2 are SGHDT and YYEEEE. The CDR3 has 17 amino acids. After removal of 4 bases from V and 0 bases from J, the junction contained 9 bases not matched to a gene.

The chain uses TRBV27 and TRBJ2-5, with D unresolved. The CDR3 is made up of 14 amino acids. Germline V gene sequence: CDR1 MNHEY, CDR2 SMNVEV (reference sequence). V shed 7 bases and J shed 2 bases, with 14 bases lying between them. The CDR3 loop reads CASKMFSSQETQYF. The CDR3 DNA reads as TGTGCCAGCAAGATGTTTAGTAGTCAAGAGACCCAGTACTTC.

The gene calls are TRBV2 and TRBJ1-2; TRBD1 might be the D (5 bases). Trimming shortened V by 1 base and J by 4 bases, and 10 bases separated the two germline ends. This CDR3 contains 14 residues. CDR1 and CDR2 from the germline V gene are SNHLY and FYNNEI. Here the CDR3 reads CASSEVGRGYGYTF. The CDR3 region has the DNA TGTGCCAGCAGTGAAGTGGGGAGGGGCTATGGCTACACCTTC.

The chain employs TRBV18 and TRBJ2-1; 8 bases are a match to TRBD2. Per the germline V gene, CDR1 is KGHSH and CDR2 is LQKENI. This CDR3 is built from 17 residues. V was pared by 4 bases and J by 5 bases, with 13 bases of the junction left unmatched. CDR3 in amino acids: CASSLVPPAGDNNEQFF. CDR3 DNA sequence: TGTGCCAGCTCACTCGTTCCCCCAGCGGGGGACAACAATGAGCAGTTCTTC.

V gene TRBV19 combines with J gene TRBJ2-3; D not resolved. Trimming took 5 bases from V and 3 from J, leaving 9 bases between them. The CDR3 loop spans 13 amino acids. Germline V gene sequence: CDR1 LNHDA, CDR2 SQIVND (reference sequence). As DNA, the CDR3 is TGTGCCAGTAGTTGGCGGATTACAGATACGCAGTATTTT. It translates to CASSWRITDTQYF.

The chain carries TRBV5-1 and TRBJ2-6, with a tentative D call TRBD1 (5 bases). Trimming took off 1 base at V and 0 bases at J, with 11 bases between the two ends. The CDR3 loop spans 17 amino acids. Germline V gene lookup returns CDR1 SGHRS and CDR2 YFSETQ. DNA of the CDR3: TGCGCCAGCAGCTTGTCTGGCAGGGCCTCTGGGGCCAACGTCCTGACTTTC. Its translation is CASSLSGRASGANVLTF.

V usage is TRBV27 and J usage is TRBJ2-1; TRBD2 aligns across 14 bases. Germline V gene lookup returns CDR1 MNHEY and CDR2 SMNVEV (reference sequence). The length of the CDR3 is 18 residues. Trimming at V came to 4 bases and at J to 0 bases, leaving 5 bases not matched to a gene. The CDR3 coding sequence is TGTGCCAGCAGTTCCGGACTAGCGGGGGGCCGCTCCTACAATGAGCAGTTCTTC. Translating it yields CASSSGLAGGRSYNEQFF.

The rearrangement joins TRBV10-2 to TRBJ2-7; 10 positions agree with TRBD1. CDR1 and CDR2 from the germline V gene are WSHSY and SAAADI. Unmatched junction bases numbered 3, after V lost 10 bases and J lost 3 bases. The CDR3 has 12 residues. The CDR3 sequence: CATGQGGYEQYF. The CDR3 DNA reads as TGCGCCACCGGACAGGGGGGCTACGAGCAGTACTTC.

The J gene is TRBJ1-5, the V gene TRBV2; D is ambiguous. V lost 7 bases, J lost 5 bases, and 12 bases lay in between. Germline CDR1 and CDR2: SNHLY and FYNNEI. The CDR3 has 13 residues. The CDR3 here is CASTTQAHQPQHF. CDR3 nucleotide sequence: TGTGCCAGCACGACCCAGGCCCATCAGCCCCAGCATTTT.

The chain has TRBV7-3 and TRBJ2-3; 8 nucleotides align to TRBD2. The CDR3 has 16 residues. The V gene's germline CDR1 is SGHTA and CDR2 FQGTGA. V trimming: 2 bases; J trimming: 3 bases; junction bases outside the gene matches: 7. The CDR3 DNA sequence: TGTGCCAGCAGCTTATCCGGGGGGGCGGGGACAGATACGCAGTATTTT. Its translation is CASSLSGGAGTDTQYF.

The chain has TRBV19 and TRBJ2-6; tentatively, D is TRBD1 (6 bases). V was pared by 7 bases and J by 0 bases, with 22 bases between. The germline V gene has CDR1 LNHDA and CDR2 SQIVND (reference sequence). The CDR3 covers 19 residues. CDR3: CASTPNRDPTSSGANVLTF. CDR3 DNA sequence: TGTGCCAGTACCCCCAACAGGGATCCTACGAGCTCTGGGGCCAACGTCCTGACTTTC.

This chain uses TRBV7-9 with TRBJ2-2; TRBD1 might be the D (5 bases). Germline V gene data show CDR1 as SEHNR and CDR2 as FQNEAQ (reference sequence). This CDR3 has 15 residues. Trimming shortened V by 3 bases and J by 2 bases, and 10 bases separated the two germline ends. The CDR3 DNA sequence: TGTGCCAGCAGCTTCTTAGACAGAAACACCGGGGAGCTGTTTTTT. Translation gives CASSFLDRNTGELFF.

V and J are TRBV2 and TRBJ2-5; perhaps TRBD1 as D (6 bases). The J call may be incorrect, as the DNA end agrees better with TRBJ2-7. Germline V lookup: CDR1 SNHLY, CDR2 FYNNEI. The CDR3 sequence is 13 residues long. The CDR3 loop is CASKGRGPYEQYF. The CDR3 DNA reads as TGTGCCAGCAAGGGCAGGGGCCCCTACGAGCAGTACTTC.

This chain uses TRBV6-1 with TRBJ1-3; 7 nucleotides align to TRBD1. This CDR3 contains 18 residues. V lost 4 bases, J lost 4 bases, and 16 bases stayed unmatched. Germline V CDR1 and CDR2: MNHNS, SASEGT. CDR3 in amino acids: CASSAQKRTGLAGNTIYF. The DNA for the CDR3 is TGTGCCAGCAGTGCACAGAAAAGGACAGGTTTAGCCGGAAACACCATATATTTT.

The chain is built from TRBV2 and TRBJ1-2; no reliable D call. Trimming took 7 bases from V and 2 from J, leaving 14 bases between them. Looked up from germline, CDR1 is SNHLY and CDR2 is FYNNEI. The CDR3 consists of 14 residues. CDR3 DNA sequence: TGTGCCAGCAAATTGGGAGATCCAAACTATGGCTACACCTTC. Amino acids: CASKLGDPNYGYTF.

The chain employs TRBV7-2 and TRBJ2-6; possibly TRBD1 for D (5 bases). The length of the CDR3 is 13 residues. With 5 bases removed from V and 4 bases from J, the gap between germline ends came to 6 bases. CDR1 SGHTA and CDR2 FQGNSA come from the germline V gene. CDR3 residues: CASSPGGANVLTF. The CDR3 nucleotides are TGTGCCAGCAGCCCAGGGGGGGCCAACGTCCTGACTTTC. The full variable domain, its missing parts supplied by reference TRBV7-2 and TRBJ2-6, is GAGVSQSPSNKVTEKGKDVELRCDPISGHTALYWYRQSLGQGLEFLIYFQGNSAPDKSGLPSDRFSAERTGGSVSTLTIQRTQQEDSAVYLCASSPGGANVLTFGAGSRLTVL.

The chain uses TRBV6-1 and TRBJ1-1, with a tentative D call TRBD1 (5 bases). Trimming stripped 4 bases from V and 4 bases from J, with 13 bases between. CDR3 size: 14 residues. Germline V CDR1 and CDR2: MNHNS, SASEGT. In nucleotides, the CDR3 is TGTGCCAGCAGTGGCCCTCCCGGGGGCACTGAAGCTTTCTTT. Its translation: CASSGPPGGTEAFF.

This chain uses TRBV7-9 with TRBJ2-2; 9 bases match TRBD1. V lost 6 bases, J lost 5 bases, and 10 bases stayed unmatched. This CDR3 spans 16 amino acids. The V gene's germline CDR1 is SEHNR and CDR2 FQNEAQ (reference sequence). The CDR3 DNA reads TGTGCCAGCAGGAAATCAGGGACAGGGAATACCGGGGAGCTGTTTTTT. It yields the protein CASRKSGTGNTGELFF.

Notes on this clone: An end of the junction differs from the germline gene, which may be a read error. This rearrangement joins TRBV7-9 to TRBJ1-1, with 9 bases identical to TRBD1. The CDR3 has 13 amino acids. Germline CDR1 and CDR2: SEHNR and FQNEAQ (reference sequence). The CDR3 reads CSSRDRENTEAFF. The DNA for the CDR3 is TGTTCCAGTAGGGACAGGGAGAACACTGAAGCTTTCTTT. The variable domain in full, completed from reference TRBV7-9 and TRBJ1-1, reads DTGVSQNPRHKITKRGQNVTFRCDPISEHNRLYWYRQTLGQGPEFLTYFQNEAQLEKSRLLSDRFSAERPKGSFSTLEIQRTEQGDSAMYLCSSRDRENTEAFFGQGTRLTVV.